A single sample gave rise to the 22 T cell receptor beta chains below, sequenced in a study of shared clonotypes between healthy human individuals. Positively selected for CCR7, the CD45RO-negative cells used as naive CD8 cells excluded terminally differentiated effector memory CD45RA+ cells. Clones were sequenced by immunoSEQ multiplex PCR, and TCRdb holds only the in-frame ones, with some missing. The sample has around 1.9 million clones, 85% to 95% seen once; the top ten hold 1.5% to 2%. Material: naive CD8+ T cells from PBMCs. The receptors stem from a man between 18 and 29 years old in good health. Some clones in this sample may be carry-over from other donors' samples.

The chain links TRBV5-1 to TRBJ2-1; the D call may be TRBD1 or TRBD2 (5 bases each). Germline CDR1 reads SGHRS; CDR2 reads YFSETQ. The CDR3 is 13 residues long. The germline V and J ends were trimmed by 0 bases and 10 bases, with 11 bases remaining between them. This CDR3 is CASSLVPWDEQFF. The CDR3 DNA sequence: TGCGCCAGCAGCTTGGTCCCCTGGGACGAGCAGTTCTTC.

CDR3 residues: CASSREGVRSPYEQYF. CDR3 bases: TGTGCCAGCAGCCGAGAAGGCGTACGATCCCCTTACGAGCAGTACTTC. This chain uses TRBV14 with TRBJ2-7; D gene uncertain. There are 16 residues in the CDR3. In germline, CDR1 is SGHDN, CDR2 FVKESK. With 4 bases removed from V and 4 bases from J, the gap between germline ends came to 20 bases.

About this clone: Within the sample, other DNA sequences also encode this same CDR3. The V call is TRBV5-1, the J call TRBJ2-7; TRBD1 matches 8 bases. Trimming at V came to 0 bases and at J to 0 bases, leaving 2 bases not matched to a gene. Germline V CDR1 and CDR2: SGHRS, YFSETQ. The CDR3 is made up of 15 amino acids. In nucleotides, the CDR3 is TGCGCCAGCAGCTTGGGGGACAGGAGCTCCTACGAGCAGTACTTC. Its protein product is CASSLGDRSSYEQYF.

This clone was detected only a few times. The chain uses TRBV27 and TRBJ2-1; D perhaps matches TRBD2 (7 bases). The CDR3 spans 12 residues. Germline values: CDR1 MNHEY, CDR2 SMNVEV (reference sequence). V was clipped by 5 bases and J by 10 bases, with 12 bases between them. CDR3 residues: CASSGLDREQFF. CDR3 nucleotides: TGTGCCAGCAGTGGACTAGACAGGGAGCAGTTCTTC.

The chain joins TRBV10-3 to TRBJ2-7; tentatively, D is TRBD2 (5 bases). This CDR3 has 13 residues. The V gene's germline CDR1 is ENHRY and CDR2 SYGVKD. Trimming removed 6 bases from V and 3 bases from J, with 12 bases in between. The CDR3 reads CAISQRTNYEQYF. CDR3 sequence (DNA): TGTGCCATCAGCCAGCGGACGAACTACGAGCAGTACTTC.

Of note for this clone: The same CDR3 arises from other DNA sequences in this sample as well. The rearrangement links TRBV28 to TRBJ2-7, with TRBD2 matching 7 bases. This CDR3 comprises 13 residues. V was pared by 7 bases and J by 1 base, with 4 bases of the junction left unmatched. Germline V CDR1 and CDR2: MDHEN, SYDVKM. The CDR3 sequence is CASTGRGSYEQYF. The DNA of the CDR3 is TGTGCCAGCACAGGGAGGGGATCCTACGAGCAGTACTTC.

V gene TRBV11-2 combines with J gene TRBJ2-7; no firm D call. Trimming took 1 base from V and 3 from J, leaving 7 bases between them. This CDR3 has 13 residues. Germline-derived CDR1 and CDR2 are SGHAT and FQNNGV. The CDR3 spells CASSLVYSYEQYF. CDR3 bases: TGTGCCAGCAGCTTAGTATACAGCTACGAGCAGTACTTC.

The chain joins TRBV7-2 to TRBJ2-7, with a weak D call TRBD2 (7 bases). The CDR3 sequence is 15 residues long. CDR1 is SGHTA, CDR2 FQGNSA, per germline. The V end lost 6 bases, the J end lost 0 bases, and 15 bases lay between the germline ends. As DNA, the CDR3 is TGTGCCAGCAGTCCCGGGCGGGGGCTCTCCTACGAGCAGTACTTC. This gives the protein CASSPGRGLSYEQYF.

This chain connects TRBV28 to TRBJ2-7, with 7 bases matching TRBD1. Germline CDR1 is MDHEN and CDR2 is SYDVKM. After removal of 1 base from V and 6 bases from J, the junction contained 6 bases not matched to a gene. The CDR3 length is 14 residues. The CDR3, as DNA: TGTGCCAGCAGTTTATCAGGGGGATCGGGCGAGCAGTACTTC. Its translation is CASSLSGGSGEQYF.

A remark on this clone: The same CDR3 arises from other DNA sequences in this sample as well. This chain joins TRBV27 and TRBJ2-1; D gene ambiguous. This CDR3 region has 11 residues. The V end was cut by 3 bases, the J end by 7 bases, with 4 bases between. Germline V gene lookup returns CDR1 MNHEY and CDR2 SMNVEV (reference sequence). The CDR3 here is CASSLGNEQFF. CDR3 DNA sequence: TGTGCCAGCAGTTTGGGTAATGAGCAGTTCTTC.

The chain carries TRBV10-3 and TRBJ1-5; D might be TRBD1 (6 bases). The CDR3 has 14 amino acids. V lost 7 bases to trimming and J lost 6 bases, with 16 bases between them. Germline V CDR1 and CDR2: ENHRY, SYGVKD. The CDR3 nucleotides are TGTGCCATCAAGGGTCCAGGGGTAGGTCAGCCCCAGCATTTT. This codes for CAIKGPGVGQPQHF.

Concerning this clone itself: This same CDR3 is encoded by further DNA sequences in the sample. The chain employs TRBV7-9 and TRBJ2-1; D is unclear. From germline, CDR1 is SEHNR and CDR2 FQNEAQ (reference sequence). This CDR3 is 13 amino acids long. Trimming took 1 base from V and 7 from J, leaving 8 bases between them. CDR3 DNA sequence: TGTGCCAGCAGCTTAGTATTGGGGAATGAGCAGTTCTTC. This codes for CASSLVLGNEQFF. The whole variable domain, remainder taken from reference TRBV7-9 and TRBJ2-1, is DTGVSQNPRHKITKRGQNVTFRCDPISEHNRLYWYRQTLGQGPEFLTYFQNEAQLEKSRLLSDRFSAERPKGSFSTLEIQRTEQGDSAMYLCASSLVLGNEQFFGPGTRLTVL.

The genes are TRBV28 and TRBJ1-4; D is possibly TRBD1 (5 bases). V lost 3 bases, J lost 7 bases, and 15 bases lay in between. The CDR3 has 15 amino acids. Germline CDR1 and CDR2: MDHEN and SYDVKM. Here the CDR3 DNA reads TGTGCCAGCAGTTTCAGTCGTCAGGGAGCTGAAAAACTGTTTTTT. As protein: CASSFSRQGAEKLFF.

The chain links TRBV5-5 to TRBJ1-4, with a tentative D call TRBD1 (6 bases). The CDR3 covers 16 residues. The V end was cut by 6 bases, the J end by 4 bases, with 19 bases between. CDR1 and CDR2 from the germline V gene are SGHKS and YYEKEE (reference sequence). The CDR3 DNA follows: TGTGCCAGCAAAGGGCGGGCCGGGACATATAATGAAAAACTGTTTTTT. Residues: CASKGRAGTYNEKLFF.

The chain recombines TRBV6-5 with TRBJ2-7; no clear D. CDR1 is MNHEY and CDR2 is SVGAGI in the germline V gene. Trimming stripped 3 bases from V and 0 bases from J, with 15 bases between. CDR3 length equals 16 residues. CDR3 nucleotides: TGTGCCAGCAGTTATCAACCATCGGAGAGCTCCTACGAGCAGTACTTC. Its translation: CASSYQPSESSYEQYF.

The chain has TRBV21-1 and TRBJ1-2. TRBV21-1 is noted as a pseudogene. The CDR3 sequence is 16 residues long. In nucleotides, the CDR3 is TGTGCCAGCAGCACCCCCCGGGCAGACCCTAACTATGGCTACACCTTC. Translated: CASSTPRADPNYGYTF.

This clone has only one observation. The chain has TRBV9 and TRBJ2-1, with 7 bases matching TRBD1. Germline assignment: CDR1 SGDLS and CDR2 YYNGEE. V lost 3 bases, J lost 4 bases, and 10 bases stayed unmatched. This CDR3 contains 16 residues. The DNA for the CDR3 is TGTGCCAGCAGCGCACGACCGGGACAGATGTACAATGAGCAGTTCTTC. Protein product: CASSARPGQMYNEQFF.

The rearrangement uses TRBV5-6 and TRBJ1-1; D gene unclear. Germline CDR1 reads SGHDT; CDR2 reads YYEEEE. The CDR3 sequence is 14 residues long. V shed 4 bases and J shed 0 bases, with 10 bases lying between them. The CDR3 sequence is CASSGKAVNTEAFF. For the CDR3, the DNA is TGTGCCAGCAGCGGGAAGGCGGTGAACACTGAAGCTTTCTTT. The full variable domain, completed using reference TRBV5-6 and TRBJ1-1, is DAGVTQSPTHLIKTRGQQVTLRCSPKSGHDTVSWYQQALGQGPQFIFQYYEEEERQRGNFPDRFSGHQFPNYSSELNVNALLLGDSALYLCASSGKAVNTEAFFGQGTRLTVV.

The V and J genes are TRBV6-4 and TRBJ2-7; unclear D gene. V was shortened by 4 bases and J by 6 bases, with 10 bases between the two germline ends. The CDR3 consists of 12 residues. Germline lookup yields CDR1 MRHNA and CDR2 SNTAGT. CDR3 in amino acids: CASSGRWGEQYF. The CDR3 nucleotides are TGTGCCAGCAGTGGTAGGTGGGGCGAGCAGTACTTC.

This rearrangement joins TRBV7-9 to TRBJ2-7; 8 bases are shared with TRBD1. CDR3 length: 17 residues. The germline gives CDR1 SEHNR, CDR2 FQNEAQ (reference sequence). V lost 1 base and J lost 2; bases outside the gene matches: 10. Here the CDR3 DNA reads TGTGCCAGCAGCTTAGTATTCGGGACAGGCCAAACCTACGAGCAGTACTTC. The encoded protein is CASSLVFGTGQTYEQYF.

About this clone itself: This sample also contains other DNA sequences that code for the same CDR3. This chain joins TRBV7-9 and TRBJ2-7; the match to TRBD1 covers 9 bases. Unmatched junction bases numbered 1, after V lost 1 base and J lost 6 bases. CDR1 and CDR2 (germline): SEHNR, FQNEAQ (reference sequence). CDR3 length: 13 residues. The CDR3 spells CASSLGQGGEQYF. CDR3 sequence (DNA): TGTGCCAGCAGCTTAGGACAGGGGGGCGAGCAGTACTTC.

The chain uses TRBV7-3 and TRBJ2-5; a possible D gene is TRBD2 (6 bases). CDR1 is SGHTA and CDR2 is FQGTGA in the germline V gene. This CDR3 is 13 amino acids long. Deletions cut 2 bases from V and 5 bases from J, with 9 bases between. In nucleotides, the CDR3 is TGTGCCAGCAGCTTACTGGCGGGGGAGACCCAGTACTTC. Its protein product is CASSLLAGETQYF.